Given below is one T cell receptor beta chain in context. This clone was recorded only once. It lacks a known antigen. Base qualities are not recorded, but no much larger clone differs from it by a single base. The sample is drawn from a study of human versus mouse CDR3 diversity and MHC coevolution (dated by TCRdb to about 2017). Concerning the study at large: The immunoSEQ assay was reported to detect one in 200,000 T cells and to minimize amplification bias from multiplex PCR. As a reference point for TCR selection on multiple MHC II alleles, the study used human naive CD4 T cell repertoires and compared them against human-TCR-locus transgenic mice that have a single MHC II. The human cohort comprised three healthy volunteer blood donors, one aged 30 to 40, one aged 40 to 50 and one aged 60 to 70 at collection. Across the mouse and human samples, each sample yielded between 0.6 x 10^7 and 1.6 x 10^7 valid reads. The investigation overall reported the following: Among all the groups compared, the lowest clonal inequality scores came from two of the three human donors. Repertoire diversity was not considered directly comparable between humans and mice because human T cells were selected on a handful of MHC II alleles. According to iCHAO1 estimates, humans had the largest TCR beta repertoire, around 1.7 million clonotypes, which was attributed likely to selection by multiple MHC II molecules. On average, humans had more CDR3 deletions and insertions than mice, indicating greater exonuclease and TdT activity.

For this chain, trimming is 0 bases at the V end and 6 bases at the J end, and the number of junction bases without a gene match is 7. CDR1 and CDR2 (SGHNT, YYREEE) derive from the germline V gene (reference sequence). The CDR3 sequence holds 16 residues, the cysteine and phenylalanine included. The sequence is cut down to CDR3 DNA, 48 bases in frame from base 1. The QIAGEN blood and tissue kit was used to extract genomic DNA from the sorted cells, and that DNA was then quantified on a NanoDrop 1000. The immunoSEQ platform deep sequenced and quantified TCR alpha and beta chains by multiplex PCR of genomic DNA. Under the source paper's analysis protocol: IMGT gene and region definitions were used to annotate TCR sequences. Out-of-frame rearrangements served as a stand-in for the preselection repertoire and were compared with in-frame clonotypes. Repertoire size was estimated with the iCHAO1 estimator supplied with the immunoSEQ platform. Clonal inequality was measured with a Gini index on in-frame amino acid clonotypes, based on the Lorenz curve. The intersect function in the R package tcR was used to count shared clonotypes, while the Jaccard index served to score similarity. V, J and V-J usage frequencies went into a principal component analysis run with the R prcomp function, with no normalization applied. TCRdb retrieved this table from immuneACCESS and kept in-frame rearrangements only. Not all clones are present; in checked studies, unresolved V genes account for under half, and no reason is known for the remainder. V, J and clone size derive from that table, while D and trimming were established from the DNA sequence. The sample table shows approximately 81,000 clones, and just over 90% are seen once. The top ten clones comprise about 1.5% of the sample.

Naive CD4 T cells, defined as CD45RO-negative and CD62L-positive, were isolated from PBMCs by fluorescence-activated cell sorting. Each donor gave approximately 50 ml of fresh peripheral blood, from which PBMCs were isolated by Ficoll density centrifugation. All samples were sorted on a FACSAria III instrument and reached purity above 95%. The clonotype was recovered from a person between 25 and 70 years old in good health. The material sequenced was naive CD4+ T cells from blood. The cell subset or site tag for this specimen amounts to: CD45RO-negative CD62L-positive naive CD4 T cells. The receptor chain draws on TRBV5-4 and TRBJ2-1, and TRBD2 matches 9 of the central bases. The DNA sequence reads TGTGCCAGCAGCTTGGTATCGCTAGCGGGGTTCAATGAGCAGTTCTTC. The resulting protein is CASSLVSLAGFNEQFF.